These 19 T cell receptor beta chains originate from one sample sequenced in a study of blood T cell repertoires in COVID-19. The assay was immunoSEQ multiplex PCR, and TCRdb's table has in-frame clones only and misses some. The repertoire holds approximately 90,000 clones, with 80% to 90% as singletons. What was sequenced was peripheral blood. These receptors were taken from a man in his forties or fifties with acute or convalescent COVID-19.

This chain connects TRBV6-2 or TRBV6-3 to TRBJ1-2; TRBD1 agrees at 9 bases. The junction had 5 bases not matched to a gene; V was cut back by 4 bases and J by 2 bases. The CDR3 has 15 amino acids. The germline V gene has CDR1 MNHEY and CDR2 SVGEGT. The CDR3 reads CASSSPGTGNYGYTF. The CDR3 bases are TGTGCCAGCAGTTCCCCCGGGACAGGGAACTATGGCTACACCTTC.

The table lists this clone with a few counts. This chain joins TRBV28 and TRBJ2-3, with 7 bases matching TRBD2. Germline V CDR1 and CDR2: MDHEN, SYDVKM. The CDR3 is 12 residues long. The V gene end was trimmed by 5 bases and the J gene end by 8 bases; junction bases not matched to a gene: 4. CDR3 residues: CASSLAGATQYF. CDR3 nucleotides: TGTGCCAGCAGTCTCGCGGGAGCTACGCAGTATTTT.

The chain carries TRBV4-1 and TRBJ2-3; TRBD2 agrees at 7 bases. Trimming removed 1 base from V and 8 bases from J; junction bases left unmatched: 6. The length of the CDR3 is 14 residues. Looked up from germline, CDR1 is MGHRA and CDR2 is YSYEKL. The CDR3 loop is CASSQGTSRGTQYF. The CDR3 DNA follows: TGCGCCAGCAGCCAAGGGACTAGTCGGGGTACGCAGTATTTT.

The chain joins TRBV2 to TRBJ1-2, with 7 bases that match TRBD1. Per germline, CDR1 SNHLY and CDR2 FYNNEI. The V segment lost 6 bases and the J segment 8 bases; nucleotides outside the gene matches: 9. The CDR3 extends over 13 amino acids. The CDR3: CASRGDSLRGYTF. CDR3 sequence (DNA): TGTGCCAGCAGGGGGGACAGCTTGAGAGGCTACACCTTC.

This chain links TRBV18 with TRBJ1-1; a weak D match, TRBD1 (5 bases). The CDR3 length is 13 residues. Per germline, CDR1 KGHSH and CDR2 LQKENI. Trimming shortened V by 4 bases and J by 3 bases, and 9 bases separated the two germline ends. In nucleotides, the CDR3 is TGTGCCAGCTCACAGGGGAGGTACACTGAAGCTTTCTTT. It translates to CASSQGRYTEAFF.

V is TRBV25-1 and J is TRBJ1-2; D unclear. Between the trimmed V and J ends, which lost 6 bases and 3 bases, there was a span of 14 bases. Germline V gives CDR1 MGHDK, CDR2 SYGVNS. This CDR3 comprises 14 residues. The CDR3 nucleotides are TGTGCCAGCAGCCCCCCGGGGAGGCACTATGGCTACACCTTC. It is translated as CASSPPGRHYGYTF.

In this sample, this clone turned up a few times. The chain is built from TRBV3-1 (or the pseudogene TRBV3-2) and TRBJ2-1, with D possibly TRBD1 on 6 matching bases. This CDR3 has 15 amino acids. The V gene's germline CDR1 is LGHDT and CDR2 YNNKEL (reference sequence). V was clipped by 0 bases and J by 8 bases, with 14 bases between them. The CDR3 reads CASSQENRVGDEQFF. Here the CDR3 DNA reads TGTGCCAGCAGCCAAGAGAACAGGGTTGGAGATGAGCAGTTCTTC.

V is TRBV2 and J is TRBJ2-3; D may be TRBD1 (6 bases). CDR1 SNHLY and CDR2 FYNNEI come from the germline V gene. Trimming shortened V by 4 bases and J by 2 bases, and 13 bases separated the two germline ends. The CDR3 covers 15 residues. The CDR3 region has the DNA TGTGCCAGCAGTGGGGGGCAGGGACCCACAGATACGCAGTATTTT. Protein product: CASSGGQGPTDTQYF.

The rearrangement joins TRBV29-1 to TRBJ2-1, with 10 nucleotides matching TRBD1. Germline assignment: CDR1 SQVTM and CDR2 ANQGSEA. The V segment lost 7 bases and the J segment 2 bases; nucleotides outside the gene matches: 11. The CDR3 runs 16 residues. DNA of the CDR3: TGCAGCGCCGCGAAGACCGGGACAGGGGCCTACAATGAGCAGTTCTTC. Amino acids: CSAAKTGTGAYNEQFF.

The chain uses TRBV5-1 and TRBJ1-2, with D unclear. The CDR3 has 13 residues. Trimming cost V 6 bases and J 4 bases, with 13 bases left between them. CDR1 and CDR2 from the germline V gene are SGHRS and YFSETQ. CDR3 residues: CASTSDGFYGYTF. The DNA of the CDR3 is TGCGCCAGCACCAGCGACGGATTCTATGGCTACACCTTC.

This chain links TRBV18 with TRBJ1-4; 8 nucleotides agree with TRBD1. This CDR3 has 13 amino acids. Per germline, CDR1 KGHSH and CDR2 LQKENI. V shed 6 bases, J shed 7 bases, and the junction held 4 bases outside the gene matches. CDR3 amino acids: CASSPDRGEKLFF. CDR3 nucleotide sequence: TGTGCCAGCTCCCCCGACAGGGGTGAAAAACTGTTTTTT.

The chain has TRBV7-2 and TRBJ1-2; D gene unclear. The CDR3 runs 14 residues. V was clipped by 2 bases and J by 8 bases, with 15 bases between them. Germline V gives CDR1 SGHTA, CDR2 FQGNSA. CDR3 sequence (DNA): TGTGCCAGCAGCTTATGGCAGGCCCCTAAGGGCTACACCTTC. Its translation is CASSLWQAPKGYTF.

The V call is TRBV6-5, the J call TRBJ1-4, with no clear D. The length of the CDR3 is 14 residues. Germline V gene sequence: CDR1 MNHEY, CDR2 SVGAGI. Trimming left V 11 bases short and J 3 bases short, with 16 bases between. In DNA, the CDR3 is TGTGCCTCCCGGGTGGGGAGGGCTAATGAAAAACTGTTTTTT. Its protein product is CASRVGRANEKLFF.

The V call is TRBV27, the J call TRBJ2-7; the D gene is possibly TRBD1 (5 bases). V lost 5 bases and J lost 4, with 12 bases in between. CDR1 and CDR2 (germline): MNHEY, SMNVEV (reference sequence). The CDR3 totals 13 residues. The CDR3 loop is CASSTRTKYEQYF. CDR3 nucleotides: TGTGCCAGCAGTACGCGGACAAAATACGAGCAGTACTTC.

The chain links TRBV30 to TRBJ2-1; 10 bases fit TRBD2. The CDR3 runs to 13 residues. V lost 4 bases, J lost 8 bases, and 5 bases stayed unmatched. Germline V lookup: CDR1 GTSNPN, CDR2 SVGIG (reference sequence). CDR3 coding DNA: TGTGCCTGGACTAGCGGGGGTGTTCATGAGCAGTTCTTC. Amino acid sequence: CAWTSGGVHEQFF.

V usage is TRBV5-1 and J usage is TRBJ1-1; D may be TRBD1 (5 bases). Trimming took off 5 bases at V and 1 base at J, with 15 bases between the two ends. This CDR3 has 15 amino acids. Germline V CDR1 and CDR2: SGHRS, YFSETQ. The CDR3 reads CASSRPSQANTEAFF. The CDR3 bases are TGCGCCAGCAGTCGACCATCACAGGCGAACACTGAAGCTTTCTTT.

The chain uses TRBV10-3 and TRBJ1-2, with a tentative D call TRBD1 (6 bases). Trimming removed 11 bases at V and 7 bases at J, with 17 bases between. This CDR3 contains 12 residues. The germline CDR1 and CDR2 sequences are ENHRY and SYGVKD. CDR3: CASSLQGFGYTF. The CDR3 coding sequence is TGTGCCTCGTCCTTACAGGGTTTTGGCTACACCTTC.

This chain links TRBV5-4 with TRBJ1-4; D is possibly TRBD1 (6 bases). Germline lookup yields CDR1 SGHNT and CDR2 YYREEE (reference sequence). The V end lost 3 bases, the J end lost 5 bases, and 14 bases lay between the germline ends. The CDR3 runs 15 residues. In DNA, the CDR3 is TGTGCCAGCAGCTGGGGTGGGGGCGGAAATGAAAAACTGTTTTTT. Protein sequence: CASSWGGGGNEKLFF. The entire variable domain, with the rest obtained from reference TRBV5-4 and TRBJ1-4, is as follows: ETGVTQSPTHLIKTRGQQVTLRCSSQSGHNTVSWYQQALGQGPQFIFQYYREEENGRGNFPPRFSGLQFPNYSSELNVNALELDDSALYLCASSWGGGGNEKLFFGSGTQLSVL.

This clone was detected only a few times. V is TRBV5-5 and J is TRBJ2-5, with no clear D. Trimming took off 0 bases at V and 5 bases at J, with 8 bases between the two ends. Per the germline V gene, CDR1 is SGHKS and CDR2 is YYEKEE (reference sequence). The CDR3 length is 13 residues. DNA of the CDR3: TGTGCCAGCAGCTTGGCTCTAGTGGAGACCCAGTACTTC. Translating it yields CASSLALVETQYF.